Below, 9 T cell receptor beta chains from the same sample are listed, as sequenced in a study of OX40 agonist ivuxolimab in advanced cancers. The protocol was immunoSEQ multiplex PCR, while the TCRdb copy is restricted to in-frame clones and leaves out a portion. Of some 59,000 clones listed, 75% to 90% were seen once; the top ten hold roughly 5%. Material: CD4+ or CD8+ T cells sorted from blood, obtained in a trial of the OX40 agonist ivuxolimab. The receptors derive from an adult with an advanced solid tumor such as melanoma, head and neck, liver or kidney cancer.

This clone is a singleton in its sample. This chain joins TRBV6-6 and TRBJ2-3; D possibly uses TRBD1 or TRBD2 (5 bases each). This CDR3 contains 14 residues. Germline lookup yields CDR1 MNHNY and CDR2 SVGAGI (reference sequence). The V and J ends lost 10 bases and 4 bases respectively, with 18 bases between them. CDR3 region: CATRDGPIADTQYF. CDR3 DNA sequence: TGTGCCACCAGGGACGGACCGATCGCAGATACGCAGTATTTT.

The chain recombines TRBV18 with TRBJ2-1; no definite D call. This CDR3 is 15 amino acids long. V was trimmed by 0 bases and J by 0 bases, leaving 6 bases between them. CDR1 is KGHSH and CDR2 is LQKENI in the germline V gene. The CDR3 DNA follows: TGTGCCAGCTCACCACCAGGTAACTCCTACAATGAGCAGTTCTTC. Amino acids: CASSPPGNSYNEQFF. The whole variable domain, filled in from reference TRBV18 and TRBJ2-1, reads NAGVMQNPRHLVRRRGQEARLRCSPMKGHSHVYWYRQLPEEGLKFMVYLQKENIIDESGMPKERFSAEFPKEGPSILRIQQVVRGDSAAYFCASSPPGNSYNEQFFGPGTRLTVL.

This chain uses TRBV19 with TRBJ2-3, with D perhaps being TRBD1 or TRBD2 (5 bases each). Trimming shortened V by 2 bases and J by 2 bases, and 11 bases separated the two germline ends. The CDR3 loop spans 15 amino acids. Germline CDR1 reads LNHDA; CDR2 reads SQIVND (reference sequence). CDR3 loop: CASSISRDPTDTQYF. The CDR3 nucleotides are TGTGCCAGTAGTATAAGCAGGGACCCCACAGATACGCAGTATTTT.

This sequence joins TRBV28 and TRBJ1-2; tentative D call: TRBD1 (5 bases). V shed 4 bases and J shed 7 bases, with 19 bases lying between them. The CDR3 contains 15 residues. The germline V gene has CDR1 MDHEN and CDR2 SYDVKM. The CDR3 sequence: CASSSSSNQGRGYTF. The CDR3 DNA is TGTGCCAGCAGTTCTTCCAGCAATCAGGGTCGTGGCTACACCTTC.

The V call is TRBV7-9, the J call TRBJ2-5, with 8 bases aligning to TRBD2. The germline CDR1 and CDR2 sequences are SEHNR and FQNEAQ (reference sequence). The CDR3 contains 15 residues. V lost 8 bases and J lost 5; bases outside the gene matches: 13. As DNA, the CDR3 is TGTGCCAGCGTTAACCCCAGCGGGAGAATGGAGACCCAGTACTTC. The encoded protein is CASVNPSGRMETQYF.

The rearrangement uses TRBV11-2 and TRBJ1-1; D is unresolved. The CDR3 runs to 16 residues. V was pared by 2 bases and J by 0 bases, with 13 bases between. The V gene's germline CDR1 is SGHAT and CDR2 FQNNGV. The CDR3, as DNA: TGTGCCAGCAGCTTAACGACGACCCGGGTGAACACTGAAGCTTTCTTT. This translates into CASSLTTTRVNTEAFF.

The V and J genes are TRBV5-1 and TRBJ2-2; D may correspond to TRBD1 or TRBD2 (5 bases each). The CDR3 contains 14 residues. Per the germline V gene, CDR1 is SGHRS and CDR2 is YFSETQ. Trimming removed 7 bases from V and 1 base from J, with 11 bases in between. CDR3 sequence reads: CASSIGGNTGELFF. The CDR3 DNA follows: TGCGCCAGCTCAATTGGGGGGAACACCGGGGAGCTGTTTTTT.

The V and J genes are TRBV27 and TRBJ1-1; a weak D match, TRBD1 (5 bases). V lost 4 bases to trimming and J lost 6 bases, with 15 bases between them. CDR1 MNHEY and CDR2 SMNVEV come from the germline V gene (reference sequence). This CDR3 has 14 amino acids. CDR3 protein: CASSSRGVYAEAFF. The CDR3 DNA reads TGTGCCAGCAGTTCAAGAGGGGTATACGCTGAAGCTTTCTTT.

The CDR3 spells CASSLIGRGYTF. Written as DNA, the CDR3 is TGTGCCAGCAGCTTAATTGGACGGGGCTACACCTTC. The V gene is TRBV11-2, the J gene TRBJ1-2; D remains unclear. The germline gives CDR1 SGHAT, CDR2 FQNNGV. This CDR3 comprises 12 residues. V lost 2 bases to trimming and J lost 8 bases, with 9 bases between them.